The TCR beta chain under discussion was sequenced for a study of long-term antiretroviral therapy in people with HIV (dated by TCRdb to the early 2020s). About the investigation overall: The earliest samples were collected approximately a decade before the 2015 WHO recommendation for immediate ART, a period when ART was typically delayed until CD4 counts fell. This retrospective serial study examined whether starting ART and sustained HIV suppression were associated with changes in the composition and diversity of the TRB repertoire in peripheral blood. From 30 adults with confirmed HIV infection, the cohort provided under 200 cryopreserved PBMC samples, gathered serially across a mean of approximately six years (range 1-12). Among the roughly 30 participants with HIV, around 10 were female. No cross-contamination during QIAcube processing was seen in test extractions of a monoclonal T-cell line run alongside 33 polyclonal samples. The research as a whole found: Because PBMC availability was limited, only the TCR beta chain was sequenced, with no alpha chain pairing. Inferences about post-ART repertoire changes are limited because no data were available on ART adherence, viral resistance or therapy changes. Compared with controls, HIV repertoires had narrower CDR3 length ranges, and the network structure pointed to an antigen-experienced repertoire that shifted only slightly toward naive after ART. The samples span the years 2004 to 2017, and the ART regimens used at that time may not be as effective as current regimens. Starting ART was linked to a significant rise in TRB diversity, yet even after long-term ART the diversity remained significantly lower than in transplant donor controls. The repertoire was dominated across all time points by expanded TRB clones identified before ART initiation, although this dominance was seen to fluctuate and to decrease in many PLHIV after ART. Because pre-ART samples had limited cell numbers, profiling was done on unsorted PBMC rather than on sorted CD4+ and CD8+ T cells.

The immunoSEQ hsTCRB v3.0 assay was used at survey level resolution for TRB variable region sequencing. TRB sequencing targeted a depth of roughly 35,000-55,000 T-cell genomes per sample. An Illumina MiSeq with a v3 150-cycle kit was used to sequence the pooled TRB libraries. Per the authors' processing: Analysis of repertoires was carried out in R inside a reproducible Nextflow workflow spanning QC, data transformation and analysis. Custom analyses were implemented in LymphoSeq2, an R package for AIRR-Seq data exploration. After excluding several samples that yielded fewer than 5000 total TRB sequences, 150 to 200 HIV repertoires remained for analysis. Among the approximately 190 HIV repertoires that were kept, around 59 were collected before ART initiation and over 120 were collected after ART initiation. Repertoires were downsampled to 5000 TRB nucleotide sequences, with summary statistics averaged over 100 downsampling iterations. The analysis kept only TRB sequences whose CDR3 regions were at least seven amino acids long. A Shannon entropy-derived clonality score and the Gini coefficient were used to measure diversity. In the repertoire networks, any two of the top 5000 CDR3 amino acid sequences were linked whenever the two sequences differed by an edit distance of one. For TRB CDR3 amino acid sequences, GLIPH2 was used to predict antigen specificity groups and MHC restriction. CDR3 amino acid sequences were matched against VDJdb and McPAS-TCR to flag known CMV, EBV, HIV or tissue antigen associations. Pre-ART, post-ART and control groups were compared with Wilcoxon signed-rank tests and Holm-Bonferroni correction. TCRdb stores this immuneACCESS table with in-frame sequences only. Part of the clones is absent; in the studies checked, under half of the shortfall reflects unresolved V genes, and no reason is known for the rest. D and trimming were read from the DNA, whereas the V and J calls and clone size are those reported in that table. The sample table holds fewer than 45,000 clones, of which about four fifths were seen once. The ten largest clonotypes hold 13% of the sample.

To be included, a participant needed at least one PBMC sample from before ART initiation plus at least two post-ART samples. Every participant with HIV received treatment in the United States of America. Before DNA extraction, cryopreserved samples containing roughly 0.85-11 million PBMC were thawed and washed. At the time of the earliest PBMC sample for each participant with HIV, ages ranged from roughly 20 to 60 years. Each participant contributed PBMC samples from 1-4 timepoints before ART initiation and 2-8 timepoints after ART initiation, with a median of 7 samples. Serial HIV viral load, CD4+ T-cell count, ART history and demographic data were obtained for every participant. Genomic DNA was extracted from unsorted PBMC with a Qiagen kit on a QIAcube, with processing performed in batches of 12 samples. On this clone: The target of this receptor is not known. It has no much larger one-base neighbor in the sample; base qualities were not kept.

The CDR1 and CDR2 encoded by the germline V gene are SGHTA and FQGNSA. V ends up 2 bases short and J 3 bases short, with an unmatched junction base count of 4. Reading from cysteine to phenylalanine, the CDR3 counts 14 amino acids. Only the CDR3 portion is preserved as DNA: 42 bases, with reading frame beginning at the first base. In this chain, TRBV7-2 is recombined with TRBJ2-7; TRBD2 aligns with 7 central bases. The receptor comes from a man younger than 30 with HIV. This specimen was unsorted PBMCs, taken 0.3 years after starting antiretroviral therapy. The CDR3: CASSLLPSGYEQYF. DNA sequence: TGTGCCAGCAGCTTACTCCCTAGCGGCTACGAGCAGTACTTC.